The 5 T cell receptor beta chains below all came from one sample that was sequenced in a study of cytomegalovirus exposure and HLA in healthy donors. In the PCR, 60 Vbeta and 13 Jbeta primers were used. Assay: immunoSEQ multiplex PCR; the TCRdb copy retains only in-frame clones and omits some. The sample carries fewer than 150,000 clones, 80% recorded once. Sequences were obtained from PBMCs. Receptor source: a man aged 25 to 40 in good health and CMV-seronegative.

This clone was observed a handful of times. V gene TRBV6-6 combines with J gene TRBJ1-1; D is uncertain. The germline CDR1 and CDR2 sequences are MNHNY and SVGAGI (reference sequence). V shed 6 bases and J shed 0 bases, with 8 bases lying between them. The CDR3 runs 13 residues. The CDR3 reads CASRLSVNTEAFF. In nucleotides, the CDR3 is TGTGCCAGCAGGCTCAGTGTGAACACTGAAGCTTTCTTT.

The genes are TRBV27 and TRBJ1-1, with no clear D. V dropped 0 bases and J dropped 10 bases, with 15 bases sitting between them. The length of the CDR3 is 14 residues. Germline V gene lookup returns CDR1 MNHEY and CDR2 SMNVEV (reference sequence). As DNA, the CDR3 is TGTGCCAGCAGTTTATCGGTGGTAACTCGGAGAGCTTTCTTT. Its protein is CASSLSVVTRRAFF.

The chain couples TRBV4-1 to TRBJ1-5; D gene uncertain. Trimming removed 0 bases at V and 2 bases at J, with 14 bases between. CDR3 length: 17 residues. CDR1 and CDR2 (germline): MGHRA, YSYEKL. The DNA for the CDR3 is TGCGCCAGCAGCCAAGATTCTGGGGTCGGGGGCAATCAGCCCCAGCATTTT. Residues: CASSQDSGVGGNQPQHF.

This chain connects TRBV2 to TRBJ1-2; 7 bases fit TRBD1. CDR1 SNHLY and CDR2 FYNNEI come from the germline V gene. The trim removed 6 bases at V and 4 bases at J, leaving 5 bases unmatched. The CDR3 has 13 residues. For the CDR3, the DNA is TGTGCCAGCAGCGAGACAGGGACCTATGGCTACACCTTC. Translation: CASSETGTYGYTF.

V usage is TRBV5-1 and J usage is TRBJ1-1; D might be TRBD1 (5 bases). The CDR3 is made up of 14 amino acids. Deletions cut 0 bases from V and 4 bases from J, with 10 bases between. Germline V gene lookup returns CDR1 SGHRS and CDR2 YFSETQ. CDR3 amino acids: CASSLVGAPTEAFF. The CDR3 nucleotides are TGCGCCAGCAGCTTGGTAGGGGCACCCACTGAAGCTTTCTTT.